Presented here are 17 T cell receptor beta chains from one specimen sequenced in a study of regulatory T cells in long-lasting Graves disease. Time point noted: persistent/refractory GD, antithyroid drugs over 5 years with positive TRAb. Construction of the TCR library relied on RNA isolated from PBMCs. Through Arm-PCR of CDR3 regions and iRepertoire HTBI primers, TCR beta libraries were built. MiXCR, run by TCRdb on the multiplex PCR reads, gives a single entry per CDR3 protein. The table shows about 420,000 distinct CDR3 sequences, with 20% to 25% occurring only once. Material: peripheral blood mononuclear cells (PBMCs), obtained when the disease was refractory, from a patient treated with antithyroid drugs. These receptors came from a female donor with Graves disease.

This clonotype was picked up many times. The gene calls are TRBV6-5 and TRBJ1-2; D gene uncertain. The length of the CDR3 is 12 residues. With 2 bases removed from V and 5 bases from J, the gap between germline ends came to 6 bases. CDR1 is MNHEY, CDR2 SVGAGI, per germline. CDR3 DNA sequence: TGTGCCAGCAGTTACAGCGAGTATGGCTACACCTTC. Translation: CASSYSEYGYTF.

The CDR3 bases are TGTGCCAGCAGTTTTCGGGGCTGGGAACTGTTTTTT. The encoded protein is CASSFRGWELFF. The rearrangement links TRBV12-3 or TRBV12-4 to TRBJ1-4; D is perhaps TRBD1 (5 bases). V was cut by 3 bases and J by 12 bases, with 11 bases left in between. This CDR3 has 12 amino acids.

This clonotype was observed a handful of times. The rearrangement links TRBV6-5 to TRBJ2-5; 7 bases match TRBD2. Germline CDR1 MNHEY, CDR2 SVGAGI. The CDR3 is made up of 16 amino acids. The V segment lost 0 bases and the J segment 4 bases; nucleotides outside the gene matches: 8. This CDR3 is CASSYSTPGGGETQYF. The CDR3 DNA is TGTGCCAGCAGTTACTCGACACCGGGAGGCGGAGAGACCCAGTACTTC.

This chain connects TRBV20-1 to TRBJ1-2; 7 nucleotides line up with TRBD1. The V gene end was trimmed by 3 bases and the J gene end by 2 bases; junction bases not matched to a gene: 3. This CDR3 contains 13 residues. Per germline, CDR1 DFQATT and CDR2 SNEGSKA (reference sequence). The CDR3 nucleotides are TGCAGTGCTAGTCGGACAGGAAACTATGGCTACACCTTC. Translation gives CSASRTGNYGYTF.

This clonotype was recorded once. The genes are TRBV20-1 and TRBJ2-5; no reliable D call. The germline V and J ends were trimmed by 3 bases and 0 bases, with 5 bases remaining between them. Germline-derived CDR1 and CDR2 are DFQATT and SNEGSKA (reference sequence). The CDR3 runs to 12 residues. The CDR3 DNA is TGCAGTGCTAGCCCATACCAAGAGACCCAGTACTTC. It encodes CSASPYQETQYF.

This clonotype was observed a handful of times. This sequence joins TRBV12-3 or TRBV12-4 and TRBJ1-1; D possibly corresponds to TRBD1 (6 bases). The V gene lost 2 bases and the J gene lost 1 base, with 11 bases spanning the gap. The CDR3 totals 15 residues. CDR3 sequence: CASSLWGPKNTEAFF. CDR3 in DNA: TGTGCCAGCAGTTTATGGGGGCCCAAGAACACTGAAGCTTTCTTT.

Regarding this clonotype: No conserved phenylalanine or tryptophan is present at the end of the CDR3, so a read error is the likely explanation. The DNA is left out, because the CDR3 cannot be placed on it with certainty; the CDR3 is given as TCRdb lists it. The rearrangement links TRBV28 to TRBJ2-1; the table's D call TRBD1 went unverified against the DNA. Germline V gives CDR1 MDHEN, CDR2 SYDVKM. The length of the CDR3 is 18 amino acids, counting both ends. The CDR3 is CASSLKGWSYNEQFLTVL.

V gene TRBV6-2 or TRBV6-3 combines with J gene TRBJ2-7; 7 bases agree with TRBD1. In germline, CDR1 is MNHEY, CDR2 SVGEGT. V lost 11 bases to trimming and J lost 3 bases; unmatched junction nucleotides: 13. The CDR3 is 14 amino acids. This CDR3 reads CAVRVAGGIYEQYF. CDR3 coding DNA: TGTGCCGTCAGAGTGGCAGGGGGTATCTACGAGCAGTACTTC.

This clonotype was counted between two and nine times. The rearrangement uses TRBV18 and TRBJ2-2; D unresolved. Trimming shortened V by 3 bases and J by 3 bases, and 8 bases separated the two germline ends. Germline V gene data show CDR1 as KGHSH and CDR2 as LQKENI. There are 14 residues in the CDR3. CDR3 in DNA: TGTGCCAGCTCACCTAATCCGGACACCGGGGAGCTGTTTTTT. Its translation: CASSPNPDTGELFF. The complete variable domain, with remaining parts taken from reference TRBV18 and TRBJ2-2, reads NAGVMQNPRHLVRRRGQEARLRCSPMKGHSHVYWYRQLPEEGLKFMVYLQKENIIDESGMPKERFSAEFPKEGPSILRIQQVVRGDSAAYFCASSPNPDTGELFFGEGSRLTVL.

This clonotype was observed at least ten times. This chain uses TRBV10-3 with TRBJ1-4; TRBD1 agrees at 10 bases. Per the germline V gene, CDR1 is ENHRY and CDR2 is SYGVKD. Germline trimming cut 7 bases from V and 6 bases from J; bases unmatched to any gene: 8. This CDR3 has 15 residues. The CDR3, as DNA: TGTGCCATCAAGAGAAGTGGGACAGGGGATGAAAAACTGTTTTTT. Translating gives CAIKRSGTGDEKLFF.

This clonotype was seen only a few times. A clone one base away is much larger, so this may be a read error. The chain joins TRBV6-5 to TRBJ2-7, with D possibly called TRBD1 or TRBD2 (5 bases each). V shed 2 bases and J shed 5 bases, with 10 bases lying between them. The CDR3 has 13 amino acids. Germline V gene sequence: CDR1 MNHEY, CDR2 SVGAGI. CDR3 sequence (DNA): TGTGCCAGCAGTTACCTCCGGGACCACGAGCAGTACTTC. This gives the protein CASSYLRDHEQYF.

The CDR3 loop reads CAWRSQGLVGSPLHF. The CDR3 DNA reads as TGTGCCTGGAGGAGTCAGGGTTTGGTCGGTTCACCCCTCCACTTT. The chain carries TRBV30 and TRBJ1-6, with a possible D match to TRBD1 (5 bases). V lost 3 bases, J lost 9 bases, and 18 bases lay in between. The CDR3 is made up of 15 amino acids. Per the germline V gene, CDR1 is GTSNPN and CDR2 is SVGIG (reference sequence).

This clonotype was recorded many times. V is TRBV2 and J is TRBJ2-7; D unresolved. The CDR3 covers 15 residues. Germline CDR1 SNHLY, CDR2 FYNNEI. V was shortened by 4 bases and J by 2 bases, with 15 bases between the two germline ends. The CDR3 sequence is CASSVSRQNAYEQYF. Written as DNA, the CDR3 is TGTGCCAGCAGTGTAAGTAGGCAGAACGCCTACGAGCAGTACTTC.

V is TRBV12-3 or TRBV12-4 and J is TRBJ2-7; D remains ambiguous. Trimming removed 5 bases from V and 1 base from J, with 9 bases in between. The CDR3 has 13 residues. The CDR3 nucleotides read TGTGCCAGCAGTCTTCCGAGGTCCTACGAGCAGTACTTC. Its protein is CASSLPRSYEQYF.

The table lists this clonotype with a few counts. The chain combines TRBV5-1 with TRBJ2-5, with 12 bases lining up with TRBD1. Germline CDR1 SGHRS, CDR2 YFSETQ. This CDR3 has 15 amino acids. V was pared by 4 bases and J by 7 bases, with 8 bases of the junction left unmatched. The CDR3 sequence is CASSPGQGAFGTQYF. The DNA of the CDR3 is TGCGCCAGCAGCCCGGGACAGGGGGCTTTTGGGACCCAGTACTTC.

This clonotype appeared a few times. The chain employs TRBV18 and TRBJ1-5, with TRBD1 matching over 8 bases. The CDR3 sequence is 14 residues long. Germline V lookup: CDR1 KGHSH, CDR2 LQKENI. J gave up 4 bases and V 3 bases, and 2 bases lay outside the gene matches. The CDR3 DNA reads TGTGCCAGCTCACCGAGGACAGGGAATCAGCCCCAGCATTTT. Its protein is CASSPRTGNQPQHF.

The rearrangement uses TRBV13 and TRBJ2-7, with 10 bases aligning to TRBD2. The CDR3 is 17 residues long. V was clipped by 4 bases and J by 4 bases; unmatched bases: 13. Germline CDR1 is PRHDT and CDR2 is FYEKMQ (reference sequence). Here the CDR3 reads CASSWRQREGLGYEQYF. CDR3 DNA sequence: TGTGCCAGCAGCTGGCGCCAGCGGGAGGGCCTTGGGTACGAGCAGTACTTC.